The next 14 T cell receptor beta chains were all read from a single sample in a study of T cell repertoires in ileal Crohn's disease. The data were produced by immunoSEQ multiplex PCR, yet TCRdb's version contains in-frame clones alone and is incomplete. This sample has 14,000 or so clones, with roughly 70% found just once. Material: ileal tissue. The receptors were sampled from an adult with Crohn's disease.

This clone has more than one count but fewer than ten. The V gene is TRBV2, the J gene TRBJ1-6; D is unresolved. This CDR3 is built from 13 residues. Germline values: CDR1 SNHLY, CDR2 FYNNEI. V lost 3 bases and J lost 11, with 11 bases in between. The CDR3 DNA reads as TGTGCCAGCAGTGATCGGCCCGGGGCACCCCTCCACTTT. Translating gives CASSDRPGAPLHF.

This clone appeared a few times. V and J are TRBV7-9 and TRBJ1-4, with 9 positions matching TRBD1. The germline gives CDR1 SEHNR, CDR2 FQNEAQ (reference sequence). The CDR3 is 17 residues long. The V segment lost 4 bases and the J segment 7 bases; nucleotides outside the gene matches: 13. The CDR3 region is CASSSNSLTGGPEKLFF. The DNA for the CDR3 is TGTGCCAGCAGCTCCAACAGCCTGACAGGGGGACCTGAAAAACTGTTTTTT.

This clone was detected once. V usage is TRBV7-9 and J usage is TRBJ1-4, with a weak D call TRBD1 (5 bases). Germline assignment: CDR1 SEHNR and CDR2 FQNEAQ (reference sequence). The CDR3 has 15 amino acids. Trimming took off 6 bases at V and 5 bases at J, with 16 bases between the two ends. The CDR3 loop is CASSSYVGRNEKLFF. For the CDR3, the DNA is TGTGCCAGCAGTTCTTACGTGGGACGGAATGAAAAACTGTTTTTT.

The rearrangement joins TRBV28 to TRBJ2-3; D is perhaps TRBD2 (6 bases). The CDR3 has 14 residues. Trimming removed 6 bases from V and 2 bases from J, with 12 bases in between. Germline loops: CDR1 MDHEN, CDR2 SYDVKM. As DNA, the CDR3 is TGTGCCAGCAGGCCGGGACTTGACACAGATACGCAGTATTTT. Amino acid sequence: CASRPGLDTDTQYF.

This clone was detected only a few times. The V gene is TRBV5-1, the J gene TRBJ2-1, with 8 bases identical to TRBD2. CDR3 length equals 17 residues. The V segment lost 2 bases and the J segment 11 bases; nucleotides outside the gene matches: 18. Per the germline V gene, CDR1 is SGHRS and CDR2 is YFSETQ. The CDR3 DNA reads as TGCGCCAGCAGCTTTATTGGCGGGGGGTCCGGTGACGATAAGCAGTTCTTC. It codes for CASSFIGGGSGDDKQFF.

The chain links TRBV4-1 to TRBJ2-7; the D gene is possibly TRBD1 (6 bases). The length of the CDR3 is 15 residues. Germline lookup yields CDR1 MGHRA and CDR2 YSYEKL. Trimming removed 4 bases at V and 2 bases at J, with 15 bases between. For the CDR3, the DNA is TGCGCCAGCAGCCCCAGGGGTGACATTCCCTACGAGCAGTACTTC. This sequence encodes CASSPRGDIPYEQYF.

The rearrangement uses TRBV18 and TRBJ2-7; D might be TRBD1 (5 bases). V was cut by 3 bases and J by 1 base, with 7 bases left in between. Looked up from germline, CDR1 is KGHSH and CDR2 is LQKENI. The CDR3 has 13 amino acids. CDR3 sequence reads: CASSPRQSYEQYF. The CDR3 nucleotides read TGTGCCAGCTCACCTAGACAGTCCTACGAGCAGTACTTC.

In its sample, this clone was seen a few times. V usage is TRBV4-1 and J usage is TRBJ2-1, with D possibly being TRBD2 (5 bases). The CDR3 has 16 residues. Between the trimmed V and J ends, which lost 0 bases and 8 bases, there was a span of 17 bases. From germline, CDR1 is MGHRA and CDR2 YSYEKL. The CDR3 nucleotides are TGCGCCAGCAGCCAAGATGCGAGGGTTGGAATGGATGAGCAGTTCTTC. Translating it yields CASSQDARVGMDEQFF.

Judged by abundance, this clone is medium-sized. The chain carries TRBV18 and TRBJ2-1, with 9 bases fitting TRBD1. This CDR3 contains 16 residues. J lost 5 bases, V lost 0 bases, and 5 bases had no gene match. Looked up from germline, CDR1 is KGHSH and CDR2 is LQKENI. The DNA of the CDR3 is TGTGCCAGCTCACCACCGAGAGGGACAGGGAACAATGAGCAGTTCTTC. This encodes CASSPPRGTGNNEQFF.

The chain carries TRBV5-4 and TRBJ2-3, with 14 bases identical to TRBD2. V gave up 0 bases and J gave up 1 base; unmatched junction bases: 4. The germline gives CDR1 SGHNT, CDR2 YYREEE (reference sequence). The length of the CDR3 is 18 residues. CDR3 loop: CASSLAGTSGGRTDTQYF. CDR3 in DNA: TGTGCCAGCAGCTTGGCCGGGACTAGCGGGGGTCGCACAGATACGCAGTATTTT.

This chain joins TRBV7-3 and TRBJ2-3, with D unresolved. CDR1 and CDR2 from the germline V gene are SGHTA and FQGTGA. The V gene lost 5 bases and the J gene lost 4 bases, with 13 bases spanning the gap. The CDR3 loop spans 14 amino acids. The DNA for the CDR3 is TGTGCCAGCAGCCCATCCCTGAATTCAGATACGCAGTATTTT. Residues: CASSPSLNSDTQYF.

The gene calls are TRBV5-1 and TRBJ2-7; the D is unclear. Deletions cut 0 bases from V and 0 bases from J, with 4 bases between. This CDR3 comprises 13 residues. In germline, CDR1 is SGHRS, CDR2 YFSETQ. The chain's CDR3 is CASSLAFSYEQYF. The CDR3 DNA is TGCGCCAGCAGCTTGGCCTTCTCCTACGAGCAGTACTTC. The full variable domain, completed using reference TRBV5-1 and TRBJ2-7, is KAGVTQTPRYLIKTRGQQVTLSCSPISGHRSVSWYQQTPGQGLQFLFEYFSETQRNKGNFPGRFSGRQFSNSRSEMNVSTLELGDSALYLCASSLAFSYEQYFGPGTRLTVT.

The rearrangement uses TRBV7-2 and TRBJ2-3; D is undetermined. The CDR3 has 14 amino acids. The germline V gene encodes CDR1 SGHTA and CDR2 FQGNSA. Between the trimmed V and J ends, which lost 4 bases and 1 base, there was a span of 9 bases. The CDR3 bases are TGTGCCAGCAGCTCTCCGCAGCGCACAGATACGCAGTATTTT. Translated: CASSSPQRTDTQYF.

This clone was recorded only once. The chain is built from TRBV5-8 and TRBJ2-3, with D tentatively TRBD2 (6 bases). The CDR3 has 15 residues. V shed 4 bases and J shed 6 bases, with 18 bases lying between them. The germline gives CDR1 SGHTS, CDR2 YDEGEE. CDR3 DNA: TGTGCCAGCAGCGGGGAGGCGGGGAAAGTGGATACGCAGTATTTT. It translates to CASSGEAGKVDTQYF.